These T cell receptor beta chains were read from a single sample in a study of response to subunit inactivated influenza vaccine. TCRdb processed the RT-PCR reads anew with MiXCR; each CDR3 protein has one entry. The table records 530,000 or so distinct CDR3 sequences, approximately 15% of them present only once. Material: PBMCs from blood, obtained 11 to 12 days after vaccination. All receptors derive from a man aged 45-65 years who received an inactivated influenza vaccine. Each CDR3 is given with its conserved first and last residue. D genes are given only for firm matches. Size is omitted from some rows. Given values are once, few, many or a class for expanded clones.

V gene: TRBV5-1; J gene: TRBJ1-5; clone size: few; D gene: NA; CDR3 protein: CASSLVPGGTTPQHF; CDR3 DNA: TGCGCCAGCAGCTTGGTGCCGGGAGGGACGACGCCCCAGCATTTT
V gene: TRBV6-1; J gene: TRBJ2-7; clone size: NA; D gene: TRBD1; CDR3 protein: CAAARDSTYEQYF; CDR3 DNA: TGTGCCGCGGCCCGGGACAGCACCTACGAGCAGTACTTC
V gene: TRBV6-2/TRBV6-3; J gene: TRBJ2-2; clone size: NA; D gene: TRBD2; CDR3 protein: CASRLLAGGPGELFF; CDR3 DNA: TGTGCCAGCAGACTCCTAGCGGGAGGACCCGGGGAGCTGTTTTTT
V gene: TRBV10-3; J gene: TRBJ2-5; clone size: NA; D gene: TRBD2; CDR3 protein: CAISESGTQGETQYF; CDR3 DNA: TGTGCCATCAGTGAAAGCGGGACCCAGGGTGAGACCCAGTACTTC
V gene: TRBV11-2; J gene: TRBJ1-2; clone size: many; D gene: NA; CDR3 protein: CASSLDGIGQTGGYGYTF; CDR3 DNA: TGTGCCAGCAGCTTAGATGGAATAGGGCAGACAGGTGGCTATGGCTACACCTTC
V gene: TRBV7-8; J gene: TRBJ1-4; clone size: few; D gene: TRBD1; CDR3 protein: CASSPTGRGEKLFF; CDR3 DNA: TGTGCCAGCAGCCCGACAGGGCGGGGTGAAAAACTGTTTTTT
V gene: TRBV5-1; J gene: TRBJ2-7; clone size: NA; D gene: NA; CDR3 protein: CASSRDKNEQYF; CDR3 DNA: TGCGCCAGCAGCAGGGATAAGAACGAGCAGTACTTC
V gene: TRBV10-3; J gene: TRBJ2-3; clone size: few; D gene: NA; CDR3 protein: CATKGGISSTDTQYF; CDR3 DNA: TGTGCCACAAAAGGGGGAATCTCTAGCACAGATACGCAGTATTTT
V gene: TRBV11-2; J gene: TRBJ2-3; clone size: few; D gene: NA; CDR3 protein: CASSSSGIRTDTQYF; CDR3 DNA: TGTGCCAGCAGCTCTAGTGGGATACGCACAGATACGCAGTATTTT
V gene: TRBV29-1; J gene: TRBJ2-7; clone size: many; D gene: TRBD2; CDR3 protein: CSVELVGGPGEQYF; CDR3 DNA: TGCAGCGTTGAACTTGTGGGAGGGCCGGGTGAGCAGTACTTC
V gene: TRBV4-2; J gene: TRBJ2-1; clone size: few; D gene: TRBD2; CDR3 protein: CASSQDWTRGISEQFF; CDR3 DNA: TGTGCCAGCAGCCAAGATTGGACTAGAGGGATCTCTGAGCAGTTCTTC
V gene: TRBV6-1; J gene: TRBJ1-5; clone size: NA; D gene: TRBD1; CDR3 protein: CASSGTGGGNQPQHF; CDR3 DNA: TGTGCCAGCAGCGGTACAGGGGGCGGCAATCAGCCCCAGCATTTT
V gene: TRBV5-1; J gene: TRBJ1-4; clone size: NA; D gene: NA; CDR3 protein: CASSLRGATNEKLFF; CDR3 DNA: TGCGCCAGCAGCTTAAGGGGGGCAACTAATGAAAAACTGTTTTTT
V gene: TRBV7-7; J gene: TRBJ2-1; clone size: NA; D gene: TRBD2; CDR3 protein: CASSFSDSGRNEQFF; CDR3 DNA: TGTGCCAGCAGCTTTTCGGATAGCGGGAGAAATGAGCAGTTCTTC
V gene: TRBV29-1; J gene: TRBJ1-2; clone size: few; D gene: NA; CDR3 protein: CSVEDLQENYGYTF; CDR3 DNA: TGCAGCGTTGAAGATCTGCAGGAAAACTATGGCTACACCTTC
V gene: TRBV3-1; J gene: TRBJ2-1; clone size: NA; D gene: TRBD2; CDR3 protein: CASSQLGGSNNEQFF; CDR3 DNA: TGTGCCAGCAGCCAATTGGGGGGGAGTAACAATGAGCAGTTCTTC
V gene: TRBV12-3/TRBV12-4; J gene: TRBJ2-2; clone size: many; D gene: NA; CDR3 protein: CASSPRRETGELFF; CDR3 DNA: TGTGCCAGCAGCCCTCGGCGGGAAACCGGGGAGCTGTTTTTT
V gene: TRBV27; J gene: TRBJ2-1; clone size: NA; D gene: TRBD2; CDR3 protein: CASSPLAGGAYNEQFF; CDR3 DNA: TGTGCCAGCAGTCCTTTAGCGGGGGGGGCCTACAATGAGCAGTTCTTC
V gene: TRBV7-2; J gene: TRBJ2-1; clone size: few; D gene: TRBD2; CDR3 protein: CASSGVAGGGNEQFF; CDR3 DNA: TGTGCCAGCAGCGGCGTAGCGGGAGGGGGAAATGAGCAGTTCTTC
V gene: TRBV18; J gene: TRBJ2-3; clone size: few; D gene: TRBD2; CDR3 protein: CASSLNAGLAGTDTQYF; CDR3 DNA: TGTGCCAGCTCACTAAATGCGGGACTAGCTGGCACAGATACGCAGTATTTT
V gene: TRBV20-1; J gene: TRBJ2-4; clone size: many; D gene: NA; CDR3 protein: CSARVSGIVNIQYF; CDR3 DNA: TGCAGTGCTAGAGTCTCGGGTATAGTGAACATTCAGTACTTC
V gene: TRBV6-1; J gene: TRBJ2-7; clone size: many; D gene: NA; CDR3 protein: CASREAGEKEQYF; CDR3 DNA: TGTGCCAGCAGAGAAGCCGGGGAGAAGGAGCAGTACTTC
V gene: TRBV28; J gene: TRBJ1-5; clone size: NA; D gene: NA; CDR3 protein: CASSPSQRNQPQHF; CDR3 DNA: TGTGCCAGCAGCCCCAGCCAACGGAACCAGCCCCAGCATTTT
V gene: TRBV20-1; J gene: TRBJ2-2; clone size: few; D gene: NA; CDR3 protein: CSGGDRQSTGELFF; CDR3 DNA: TGCAGTGGGGGAGACAGGCAATCCACCGGGGAGCTGTTTTTT
V gene: TRBV9; J gene: TRBJ2-1; clone size: NA; D gene: NA; CDR3 protein: CASSVAFGSNEQFF; CDR3 DNA: TGTGCCAGCAGCGTAGCGTTCGGGTCCAATGAGCAGTTCTTC
V gene: TRBV28; J gene: TRBJ1-2; clone size: NA; D gene: NA; CDR3 protein: CASSVDQYGYTF; CDR3 DNA: TGTGCCAGCAGTGTCGACCAGTATGGCTACACCTTC
V gene: TRBV29-1; J gene: TRBJ2-5; clone size: NA; D gene: NA; CDR3 protein: CSVEDLPRGQETQYF; CDR3 DNA: TGCAGCGTTGAAGATCTTCCCAGGGGTCAAGAGACCCAGTACTTC
V gene: TRBV6-5; J gene: TRBJ2-7; clone size: NA; D gene: NA; CDR3 protein: CASSYVQTTYEQYF; CDR3 DNA: TGTGCCAGCAGTTACGTACAGACAACCTACGAGCAGTACTTC
V gene: TRBV10-3; J gene: TRBJ2-7; clone size: many; D gene: NA; CDR3 protein: CAISESQDYEQYF; CDR3 DNA: TGTGCCATCAGTGAGTCACAAGACTACGAGCAGTACTTC
V gene: TRBV20-1; J gene: TRBJ2-1; clone size: few; D gene: TRBD1; CDR3 protein: CSARRTGAHEQFF; CDR3 DNA: TGCAGTGCACGGAGAACAGGGGCCCATGAGCAGTTCTTC
V gene: TRBV5-1; J gene: TRBJ2-1; clone size: many; D gene: NA; CDR3 protein: CASSFGGDFYNEQFF; CDR3 DNA: TGCGCCAGCAGCTTTGGGGGAGACTTCTACAATGAGCAGTTCTTC
V gene: TRBV18; J gene: TRBJ2-5; clone size: NA; D gene: TRBD2; CDR3 protein: CASSHEFAGLAKEETQYF; CDR3 DNA: TGTGCCAGCTCCCACGAGTTTGCGGGACTAGCTAAAGAAGAGACCCAGTACTTC
V gene: TRBV12-3/TRBV12-4; J gene: TRBJ1-2; clone size: NA; D gene: TRBD1; CDR3 protein: CASSQGANGYTF; CDR3 DNA: TGTGCCAGCAGTCAGGGGGCCAATGGCTACACCTTC
V gene: TRBV20-1; J gene: TRBJ2-1; clone size: many; D gene: TRBD2; CDR3 protein: CSARDRGLEKANEQFF; CDR3 DNA: TGCAGTGCTAGAGATCGGGGACTAGAAAAAGCGAATGAGCAGTTCTTC
V gene: TRBV29-1; J gene: TRBJ2-7; clone size: NA; D gene: NA; CDR3 protein: CSVEVRTNNEQYF; CDR3 DNA: TGCAGCGTTGAAGTTAGAACTAACAACGAGCAGTACTTC
V gene: TRBV7-9; J gene: TRBJ1-2; clone size: NA; D gene: NA; CDR3 protein: CASSRLIKGYGYTF; CDR3 DNA: TGTGCCAGCAGCAGACTGATCAAGGGCTATGGCTACACCTTC
V gene: TRBV4-3; J gene: TRBJ1-4; clone size: NA; D gene: TRBD1; CDR3 protein: CASSQGLGVGGEKLFF; CDR3 DNA: TGCGCCAGCAGCCAAGGGTTGGGCGTAGGGGGCGAAAAACTGTTTTTT
V gene: TRBV9; J gene: TRBJ2-5; clone size: few; D gene: NA; CDR3 protein: CASSPRLGKETQYF; CDR3 DNA: TGTGCCAGCAGCCCTAGACTGGGAAAAGAGACCCAGTACTTC
V gene: TRBV5-1; J gene: TRBJ2-1; clone size: few; D gene: TRBD2; CDR3 protein: CASRYGLAGGNEQFF; CDR3 DNA: TGCGCCAGCAGGTACGGACTAGCGGGAGGAAATGAGCAGTTCTTC
V gene: TRBV7-9; J gene: TRBJ2-7; clone size: few; D gene: NA; CDR3 protein: CASSKTGLEGYEQYF; CDR3 DNA: TGTGCCAGCAGCAAAACAGGGTTGGAGGGCTACGAGCAGTACTTC
V gene: TRBV20-1; J gene: TRBJ2-7; clone size: NA; D gene: NA; CDR3 protein: CSAQLTGSSRNYEQYF; CDR3 DNA: TGCAGTGCTCAATTAACAGGTTCATCACGGAACTACGAGCAGTACTTC
V gene: TRBV20-1; J gene: TRBJ1-5; clone size: few; D gene: NA; CDR3 protein: CSARDPLSFDRYQPQHF; CDR3 DNA: TGCAGTGCTAGAGATCCCCTATCATTTGATCGATACCAGCCCCAGCATTTT
V gene: TRBV19; J gene: TRBJ2-6; clone size: few; D gene: TRBD1; CDR3 protein: CASSLRDSKSGANVLTF; CDR3 DNA: TGTGCCAGTAGCCTGAGGGACAGCAAATCTGGGGCCAACGTCCTGACTTTC
V gene: TRBV28; J gene: TRBJ2-3; clone size: NA; D gene: NA; CDR3 protein: CATERGDTQYF; CDR3 DNA: TGTGCCACAGAACGGGGGGATACGCAGTATTTT
V gene: TRBV28; J gene: TRBJ2-7; clone size: NA; D gene: NA; CDR3 protein: CASSLSPTGLLEQYF; CDR3 DNA: TGTGCCAGCAGTTTATCCCCTACAGGTTTACTGGAGCAGTACTTC
V gene: TRBV7-9; J gene: TRBJ2-3; clone size: NA; D gene: NA; CDR3 protein: CASSPLDSSTDTQYF; CDR3 DNA: TGTGCCAGCAGCCCACTGGACAGTAGCACAGATACGCAGTATTTT
V gene: TRBV12-3/TRBV12-4; J gene: TRBJ1-6; clone size: few; D gene: NA; CDR3 protein: CASSLMGAPNSPLHF; CDR3 DNA: TGTGCCAGCAGTTTAATGGGGGCCCCAAATTCACCCCTCCACTTT
V gene: TRBV12-3/TRBV12-4; J gene: TRBJ2-2; clone size: many; D gene: TRBD1; CDR3 protein: CASSSRQGGTGELFF; CDR3 DNA: TGTGCCAGCAGTTCACGACAGGGGGGAACCGGGGAGCTGTTTTTT
V gene: TRBV20-1; J gene: TRBJ1-1; clone size: NA; D gene: NA; CDR3 protein: CSRFRVTEAFF; CDR3 DNA: TGCAGTCGATTCAGGGTCACTGAAGCTTTCTTT
V gene: TRBV5-1; J gene: TRBJ1-3; clone size: few; D gene: NA; CDR3 protein: CASSVRVLSSGNTIYF; CDR3 DNA: TGCGCCAGCAGCGTCAGGGTCTTAAGCTCTGGAAACACCATATATTTT
V gene: TRBV5-1; J gene: TRBJ2-1; clone size: NA; D gene: TRBD2; CDR3 protein: CASRFPGLAGGPDNEQFF; CDR3 DNA: TGCGCCAGCAGATTCCCGGGACTAGCGGGGGGACCCGACAATGAGCAGTTCTTC
V gene: TRBV6-4; J gene: TRBJ2-1; clone size: NA; D gene: TRBD2; CDR3 protein: CASSDQLAGETLIFFSYNEQFF; CDR3 DNA: TGTGCCAGCAGTGACCAATTAGCGGGAGAGACATTAATTTTCTTCTCCTACAATGAGCAGTTCTTC
V gene: TRBV29-1; J gene: TRBJ1-1; clone size: few; D gene: TRBD1; CDR3 protein: CSDVRGENTEAFF; CDR3 DNA: TGCAGCGACGTCAGGGGGGAGAACACTGAAGCTTTCTTT
V gene: TRBV12-3/TRBV12-4; J gene: TRBJ1-5; clone size: NA; D gene: NA; CDR3 protein: CASSLRGFNQPQHF; CDR3 DNA: TGTGCCAGCAGCCTCCGGGGCTTCAATCAGCCCCAGCATTTT
V gene: TRBV11-3; J gene: TRBJ1-5; clone size: NA; D gene: NA; CDR3 protein: CASSFDRRGGQPQHF; CDR3 DNA: TGTGCCAGCAGCTTCGACAGACGTGGGGGTCAGCCCCAGCATTTT
V gene: TRBV6-1; J gene: TRBJ2-1; clone size: few; D gene: NA; CDR3 protein: CASSEFGGQYNEQFF; CDR3 DNA: TGTGCCAGCAGTGAATTCGGCGGACAATACAATGAGCAGTTCTTC
V gene: TRBV7-6; J gene: TRBJ2-3; clone size: NA; D gene: NA; CDR3 protein: CASSLVGAKTDTQYF; CDR3 DNA: TGTGCCAGCAGCTTAGTGGGGGCCAAGACAGATACGCAGTATTTT